A single T cell receptor (beta chain) is shown here with its context. The investigators amplified TCR beta CDR3 regions from RNA transcripts. With the HTBI primer set, the TCR CDR3 went through a first round of RT-PCR. TCRdb independently ran MiXCR on the multiplex PCR reads; one entry per CDR3 protein. The sample holds over 500,000 distinct CDR3 sequences; 17% are singletons and the top ten take 17%. This entry comes from a study of T cells in Graves' hyperthyroidism and ophthalmopathy. Overall study context: Peripheral blood sampling occurred at initial diagnosis, before any treatment.

V was trimmed by 10 bases and J by 6 bases, leaving 16 bases between them. The germline gives CDR1 MNHEY, CDR2 SVGEGT. The CDR3 has 13 residues. Diagnostic assessment was based on clinical symptoms, serum thyroxine and TRAb, thyroid ultrasound and orbital computed tomography. This chain links TRBV6-2 or TRBV6-3 with TRBJ2-1; possibly TRBD1 for D (6 bases). The sequenced sample consisted of blood. This receptor was taken from a woman aged 18-29 years with Graves' ophthalmopathy. The CDR3 region is CATFRDILNEQFF. The CDR3 DNA follows: TGTGCCACCTTCCGGGACATTCTCAATGAGCAGTTCTTC.